The 14 T cell receptor beta chains presented below share a single source sample, sequenced in a study of CXCR3-negative and CXCR3-positive naive CD8 T cells. Their target antigens are unknown. TRB cDNA libraries were made by UMI-labeled 5' RACE. TCRdb reprocessed the 5' RACE reads and reports one entry per CDR3 protein, with no DNA. This sample's table has 95,000 to 100,000 distinct CDR3 sequences. Overall study findings and caveats: For CXCR3-positive naive cells, TRB CDR3s were more hydrophobic than those of CXCR3-negative naive cells.

Sequenced material: naive CXCR3+ CD8+ T cells from blood. Subset indicated: CD45RO-CCR7+CD27+CD95- naive CD8+ T cells expressing CXCR3 (TNR3+). The receptors were gathered from a human donor in good health. Some clones in this sample may be carry-over from other donors' samples.

This rearrangement joins TRBV11-3 to TRBJ2-1; absent DNA, TCRdb's TRBD1 call cannot be checked. Germline V gene sequence: CDR1 SGHNT, CDR2 YENEEA. The CDR3 is made up of 16 amino acids. The CDR3 sequence is CASSPSPSLSYNEQFF.

This chain joins TRBV5-4 and TRBJ2-2; TCRdb returns TRBD1, unconfirmable since there is no DNA. There are 15 residues in the CDR3. Per germline, CDR1 SGHNT and CDR2 YYREEE (reference sequence). The CDR3: CASSSGQGVVGELFF.

The rearrangement joins TRBV7-9 to TRBJ2-2; the TRBD2 assignment by TCRdb is unverifiable without DNA. The CDR3 sequence is 16 residues long. CDR1 is SEHNR, CDR2 FQNEAQ, per germline (reference sequence). CDR3 amino acids: CASSLPWTSGAGELFF.

The rearrangement uses TRBV6-5 and TRBJ2-7; TCRdb's D call of TRBD2 is untestable without DNA. The CDR3 contains 16 residues. Germline V CDR1 and CDR2: MNHEY, SVGAGI. The CDR3 here is CASSYLSLAGDYEQYF.

The rearrangement links TRBV6-2 or TRBV6-3 to TRBJ2-3; the TRBD1 assignment by TCRdb is unverifiable without DNA. Per germline, CDR1 MNHEY and CDR2 SVGEGT. The CDR3 is made up of 14 amino acids. CDR3: CASGSLADTDTQYF.

This chain connects TRBV10-3 to TRBJ2-7; there is no DNA to check the TCRdb D call of TRBD1. CDR3 length: 20 amino acids. Germline CDR1 ENHRY, CDR2 SYGVKD. The CDR3 spells CAISESLPGPHGQGSYEQYF.

This sequence joins TRBV7-2 and TRBJ2-5; there is no DNA to check the TCRdb D call of TRBD1. Germline values: CDR1 SGHTA, CDR2 FQGNSA. The CDR3 loop spans 15 amino acids. This chain's CDR3 is CASSLARQGQETQYF.

The genes are TRBV29-1 and TRBJ1-1; with no DNA, the TCRdb D assignment of TRBD1 cannot be verified. Per germline, CDR1 SQVTM and CDR2 ANQGSEA. CDR3 length: 14 residues. This chain's CDR3 is CSVEFQGLSTEAFF. Full variable domain (missing parts from reference TRBV29-1 and TRBJ1-1): SAVISQKPSRDICQRGTSLTIQCQVDSQVTMMFWYRQQPGQSLTLIATANQGSEATYESGFVIDKFPISRPNLTFSTLTVSNMSPEDSSIYLCSVEFQGLSTEAFFGQGTRLTVV.

The chain recombines TRBV7-9 with TRBJ1-2; TCRdb picks TRBD1, but there is no DNA to check that call. Germline loops: CDR1 SEHNR, CDR2 FQNEAQ (reference sequence). This CDR3 spans 14 amino acids. The CDR3 protein is CASSHTGGADGYTF.

The chain combines TRBV7-9 with TRBJ2-5; TCRdb's D call, TRBD1, is unchecked because there is no DNA. The length of the CDR3 is 12 residues. Looked up from germline, CDR1 is SEHNR and CDR2 is FQNEAQ (reference sequence). The CDR3 protein is CASTAGTGAQYF. Based on the CDR3 plus reference TRBV7-9 and TRBJ2-5, the full variable domain is DTGVSQNPRHKITKRGQNVTFRCDPISEHNRLYWYRQTLGQGPEFLTYFQNEAQLEKSRLLSDRFSAERPKGSFSTLEIQRTEQGDSAMYLCASTAGTGAQYFGPGTRLLVL.

This chain joins TRBV6-2 or TRBV6-3 and TRBJ2-3; the TRBD2 assignment by TCRdb is unverifiable without DNA. This CDR3 is 16 amino acids long. CDR1 is MNHEY, CDR2 SVGEGT, per germline. The CDR3: CASSYDLAGITDTQYF.

The V call is TRBV7-9, the J call TRBJ2-7; TCRdb's assignment of TRBD1 cannot be checked, as there is no DNA. Germline CDR1 is SEHNR and CDR2 is FQNEAQ (reference sequence). The CDR3 covers 15 residues. CDR3 loop: CASSSKSGTVYEQYF.

The chain employs TRBV28 and TRBJ1-2; the D gene TCRdb calls, TRBD1, cannot be checked with no DNA. The CDR3 sequence is 15 residues long. Per germline, CDR1 MDHEN and CDR2 SYDVKM. This CDR3 reads CASTGSDRVFYGYTF.

The V and J genes are TRBV12-5 and TRBJ1-1. Germline loops: CDR1 LGHNT, CDR2 FRNRAP. The CDR3 contains 13 residues. The CDR3: CASGPNVNTEAFF.